This entry concerns a single TCR beta chain. What it binds is not known. This specimen belongs to a study of CD8 T cells in Susac syndrome. Sequencing of TCR beta was undertaken in CD8+ and CD4+ T cells derived from blood. The CD8+ and CD4+ T cells were negatively isolated, with the TEMRA cells enriched by FACS. V dropped 5 bases and J dropped 2 bases, with 14 bases sitting between them. From germline, CDR1 is MNHEY and CDR2 SVGAGI. There are 15 residues in the CDR3. Study results and limitations: The relatively small number of individuals in the TCR sequencing and HLA analysis was acknowledged by the study.

The RNA input was about 0.5 to 1 ug, and it was reverse transcribed with random hexamers. Across 54 Vbeta and 13 Jbeta, TCR beta CDR3 was amplified with immunoSEQ multiplex PCR. TCRdb re-analysed the immunoSEQ multiplex PCR reads in MiXCR, keeping a single row per CDR3 protein. The repertoire has tens of thousands of distinct CDR3 sequences, around 93% of them found once; the top ten carry roughly 0.5%. Source material: CD8+ T cells from PBMCs. This receptor was taken from a human donor with multiple sclerosis. V gene TRBV6-5 combines with J gene TRBJ2-3; D perhaps matches TRBD1 (5 bases). In DNA form, the CDR3 reads TGTGCCAGCAGTGCCCAGGGTAGCTACACAGATACGCAGTATTTT. Translation: CASSAQGSYTDTQYF.